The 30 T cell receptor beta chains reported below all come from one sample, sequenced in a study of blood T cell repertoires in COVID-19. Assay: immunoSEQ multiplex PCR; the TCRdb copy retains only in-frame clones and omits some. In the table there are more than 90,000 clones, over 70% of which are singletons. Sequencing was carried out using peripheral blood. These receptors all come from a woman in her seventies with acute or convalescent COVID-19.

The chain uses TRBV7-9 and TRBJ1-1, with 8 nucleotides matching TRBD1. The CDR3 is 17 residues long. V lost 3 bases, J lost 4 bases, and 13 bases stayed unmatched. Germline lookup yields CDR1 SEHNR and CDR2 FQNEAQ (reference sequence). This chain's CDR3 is CASSFVGSGGDGTEAFF. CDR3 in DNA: TGTGCCAGCAGCTTCGTGGGGTCAGGGGGCGACGGCACTGAAGCTTTCTTT.

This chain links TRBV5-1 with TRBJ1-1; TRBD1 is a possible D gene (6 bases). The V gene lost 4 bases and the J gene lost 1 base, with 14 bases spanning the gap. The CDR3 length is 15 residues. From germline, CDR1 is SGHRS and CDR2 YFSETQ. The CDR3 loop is CASSPRTDTNTEAFF. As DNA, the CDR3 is TGCGCCAGCAGCCCTCGGACAGACACGAACACTGAAGCTTTCTTT.

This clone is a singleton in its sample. The CDR3 nucleotides are TGTGCCAGCAGCTTAGCGCAGGGACAGTACTACGAGCAGTACTTC. Translation: CASSLAQGQYYEQYF. The chain carries TRBV7-8 and TRBJ2-7; 7 nucleotides align to TRBD1. Germline trimming cut 0 bases from V and 3 bases from J; bases unmatched to any gene: 5. Germline V gene data show CDR1 as SGHVS and CDR2 as FQNEAQ. CDR3 length: 15 amino acids. The whole variable domain, filled in from reference TRBV7-8 and TRBJ2-7, reads GAGVSQSPRYKVAKRGQDVALRCDPISGHVSLFWYQQALGQGPEFLTYFQNEAQLDKSGLPSDRFFAERPEGSVSTLKIQRTQQEDSAVYLCASSLAQGQYYEQYFGPGTRLTVT.

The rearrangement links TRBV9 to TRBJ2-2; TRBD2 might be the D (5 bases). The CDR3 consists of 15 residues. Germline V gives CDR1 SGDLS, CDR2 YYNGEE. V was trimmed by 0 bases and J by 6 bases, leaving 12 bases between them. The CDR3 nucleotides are TGTGCCAGCAGCGTAGGAGGGAGCCCCGCCGGGGAGCTGTTTTTT. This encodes CASSVGGSPAGELFF.

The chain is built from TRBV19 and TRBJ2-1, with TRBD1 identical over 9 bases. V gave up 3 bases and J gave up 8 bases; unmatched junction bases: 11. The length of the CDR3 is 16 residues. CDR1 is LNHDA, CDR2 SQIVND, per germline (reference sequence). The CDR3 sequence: CASSIGTGQGTDEQFF. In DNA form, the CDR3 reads TGTGCCAGTAGTATCGGGACAGGGCAGGGAACGGATGAGCAGTTCTTC.

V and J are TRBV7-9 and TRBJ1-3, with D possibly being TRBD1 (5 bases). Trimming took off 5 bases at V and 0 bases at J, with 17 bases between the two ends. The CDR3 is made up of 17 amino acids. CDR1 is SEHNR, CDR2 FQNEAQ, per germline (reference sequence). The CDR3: CASSPRGEPISGNTIYF. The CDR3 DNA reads TGTGCCAGCAGCCCCCGGGGGGAGCCTATCTCTGGAAACACCATATATTTT.

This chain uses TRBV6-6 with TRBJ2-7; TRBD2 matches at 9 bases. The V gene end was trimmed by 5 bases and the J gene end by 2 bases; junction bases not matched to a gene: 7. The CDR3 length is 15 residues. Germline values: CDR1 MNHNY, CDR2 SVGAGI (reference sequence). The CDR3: CASSDLAGGAYEQYF. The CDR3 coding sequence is TGTGCCAGCAGTGACCTGGCGGGGGGGGCCTACGAGCAGTACTTC.

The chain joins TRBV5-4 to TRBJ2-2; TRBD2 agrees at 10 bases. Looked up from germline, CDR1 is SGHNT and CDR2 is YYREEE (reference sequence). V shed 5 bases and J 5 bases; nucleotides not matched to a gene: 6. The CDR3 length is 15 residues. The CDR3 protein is CASRAGTSVTGELFF. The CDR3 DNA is TGTGCCAGCAGAGCCGGGACTAGCGTGACCGGGGAGCTGTTTTTT.

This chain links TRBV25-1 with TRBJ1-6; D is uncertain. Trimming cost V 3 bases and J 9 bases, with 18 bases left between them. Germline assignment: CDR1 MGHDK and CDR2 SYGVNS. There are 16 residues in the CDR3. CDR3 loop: CASSEGWEVGRSPLHF. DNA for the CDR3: TGTGCCAGCAGTGAGGGGTGGGAGGTCGGACGTTCACCCCTCCACTTT.

CDR3 residues: CASSFSREQYF. CDR3 sequence (DNA): TGTGCCAGCAGCTTTTCGAGGGAGCAGTACTTC. The genes are TRBV5-8 and TRBJ2-7; D gene unclear. The CDR3 is 11 residues long. Deletions cut 2 bases from V and 7 bases from J, with 7 bases between. Per germline, CDR1 SGHTS and CDR2 YDEGEE. The whole variable domain, remainder taken from reference TRBV5-8 and TRBJ2-7, is EAGVTQSPTHLIKTRGQQATLRCSPISGHTSVYWYQQALGLGLQFLLWYDEGEERNRGNFPPRFSGRQFPNYSSELNVNALELEDSALYLCASSFSREQYFGPGTRLTVT.

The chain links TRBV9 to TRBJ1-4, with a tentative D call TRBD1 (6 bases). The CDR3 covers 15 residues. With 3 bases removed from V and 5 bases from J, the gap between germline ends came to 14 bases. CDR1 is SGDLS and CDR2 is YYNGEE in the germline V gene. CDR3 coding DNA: TGTGCCAGCAGCGCGAGGGGGTTAGAGAATGAAAAACTGTTTTTT. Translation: CASSARGLENEKLFF.

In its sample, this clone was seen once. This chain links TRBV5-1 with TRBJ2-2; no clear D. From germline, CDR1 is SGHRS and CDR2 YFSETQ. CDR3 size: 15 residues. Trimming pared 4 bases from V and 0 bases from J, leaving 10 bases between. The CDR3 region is CASSPDTANTGELFF. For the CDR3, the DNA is TGCGCCAGCAGCCCCGACACAGCGAACACCGGGGAGCTGTTTTTT.

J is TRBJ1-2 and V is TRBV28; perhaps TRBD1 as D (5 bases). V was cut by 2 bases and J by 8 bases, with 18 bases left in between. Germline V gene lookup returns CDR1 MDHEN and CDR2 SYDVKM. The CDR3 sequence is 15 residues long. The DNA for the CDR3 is TGTGCCAGCAGTTTAGCGGGGCAGAATGGGGGAGGCTACACCTTC. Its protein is CASSLAGQNGGGYTF.

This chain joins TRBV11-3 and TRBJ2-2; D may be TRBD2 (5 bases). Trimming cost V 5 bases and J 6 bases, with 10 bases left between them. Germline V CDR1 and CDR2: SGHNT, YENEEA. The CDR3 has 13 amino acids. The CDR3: CASSPARAGELFF. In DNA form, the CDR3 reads TGTGCCAGCAGCCCCGCGCGGGCCGGGGAGCTGTTTTTT.

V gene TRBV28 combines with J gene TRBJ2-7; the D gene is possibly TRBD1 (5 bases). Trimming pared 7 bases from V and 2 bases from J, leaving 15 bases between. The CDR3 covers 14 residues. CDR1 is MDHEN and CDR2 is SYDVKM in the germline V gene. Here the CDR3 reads CASTSGIPPYEQYF. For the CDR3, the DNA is TGTGCCAGCACTTCAGGGATTCCCCCCTACGAGCAGTACTTC. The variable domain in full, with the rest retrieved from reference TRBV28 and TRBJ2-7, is DVKVTQSSRYLVKRTGEKVFLECVQDMDHENMFWYRQDPGLGLRLIYFSYDVKMKEKGDIPEGYSVSREKKERFSLILESASTNQTSMYLCASTSGIPPYEQYFGPGTRLTVT.

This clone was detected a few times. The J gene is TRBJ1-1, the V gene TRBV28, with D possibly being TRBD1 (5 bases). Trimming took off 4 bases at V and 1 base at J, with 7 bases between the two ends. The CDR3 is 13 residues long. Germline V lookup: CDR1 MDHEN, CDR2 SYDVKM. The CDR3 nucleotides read TGTGCCAGCAGTTATGACAGGAACACTGAAGCTTTCTTT. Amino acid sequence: CASSYDRNTEAFF. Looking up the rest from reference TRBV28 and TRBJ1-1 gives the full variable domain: DVKVTQSSRYLVKRTGEKVFLECVQDMDHENMFWYRQDPGLGLRLIYFSYDVKMKEKGDIPEGYSVSREKKERFSLILESASTNQTSMYLCASSYDRNTEAFFGQGTRLTVV.

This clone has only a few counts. The CDR3 loop is CASSPGLAGVGEQFF. CDR3 bases: TGTGCCAGCAGCCCGGGACTAGCGGGAGTAGGAGAGCAGTTCTTC. This rearrangement joins TRBV6-5 to TRBJ2-1, with 14 bases aligning to TRBD2. In germline, CDR1 is MNHEY, CDR2 SVGAGI. J was trimmed by 10 bases and V by 6 bases; bases with no gene match: 8. The CDR3 has 15 residues.

DNA for the CDR3: TGTGCCAGCAGCCTGGGGCACAGGGGAGCGAACTATGGCTACACCTTC. Amino acids: CASSLGHRGANYGYTF. The chain couples TRBV3-1 (or the pseudogene TRBV3-2) to TRBJ1-2, with 7 bases fitting TRBD1. The J segment lost 2 bases and the V segment lost 4 bases, leaving 10 bases of the junction unmatched. Per germline, CDR1 LGHDT and CDR2 YNNKEL (reference sequence). CDR3 length: 16 residues.

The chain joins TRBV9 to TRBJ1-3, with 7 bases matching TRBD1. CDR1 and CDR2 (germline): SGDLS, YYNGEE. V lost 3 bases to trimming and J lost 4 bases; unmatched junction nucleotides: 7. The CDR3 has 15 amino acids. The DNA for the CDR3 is TGTGCCAGCAGCGCCTCAGGGGGAGGAGGAAACACCATATATTTT. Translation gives CASSASGGGGNTIYF. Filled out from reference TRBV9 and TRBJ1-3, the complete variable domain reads DSGVTQTPKHLITATGQRVTLRCSPRSGDLSVYWYQQSLDQGLQFLIQYYNGEERAKGNILERFSAQQFPDLHSELNLSSLELGDSALYFCASSASGGGGNTIYFGEGSWLTVV.

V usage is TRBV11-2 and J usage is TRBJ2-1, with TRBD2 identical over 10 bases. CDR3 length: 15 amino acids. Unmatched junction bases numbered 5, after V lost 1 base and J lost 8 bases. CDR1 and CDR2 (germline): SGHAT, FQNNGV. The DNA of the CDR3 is TGTGCCAGCAGCTTAGGGCTAGCGGGAGAGGATGAGCAGTTCTTC. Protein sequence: CASSLGLAGEDEQFF.

The CDR3, as DNA: TGTGCCAGCAGCCGGGACACCCAAGAGACCCAGTACTTC. It specifies CASSRDTQETQYF. V is TRBV7-3 and J is TRBJ2-5; a weak D match, TRBD1 (6 bases). V shed 5 bases and J shed 1 base, with 8 bases lying between them. Germline CDR1 reads SGHTA; CDR2 reads FQGTGA. CDR3 size: 13 residues.

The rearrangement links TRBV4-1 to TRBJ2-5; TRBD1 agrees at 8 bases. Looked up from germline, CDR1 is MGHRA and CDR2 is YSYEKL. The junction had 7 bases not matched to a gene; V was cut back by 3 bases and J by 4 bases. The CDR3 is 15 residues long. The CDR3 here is CASSQYLGQGETQYF. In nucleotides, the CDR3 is TGCGCCAGCAGCCAGTATCTAGGACAGGGAGAGACCCAGTACTTC.

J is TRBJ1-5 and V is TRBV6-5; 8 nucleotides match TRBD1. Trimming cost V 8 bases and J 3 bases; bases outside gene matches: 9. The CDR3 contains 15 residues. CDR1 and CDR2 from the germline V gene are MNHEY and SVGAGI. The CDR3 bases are TGTGCCAGCTCTTGGACAGGGTTGGACAATCAGCCCCAGCATTTT. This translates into CASSWTGLDNQPQHF.

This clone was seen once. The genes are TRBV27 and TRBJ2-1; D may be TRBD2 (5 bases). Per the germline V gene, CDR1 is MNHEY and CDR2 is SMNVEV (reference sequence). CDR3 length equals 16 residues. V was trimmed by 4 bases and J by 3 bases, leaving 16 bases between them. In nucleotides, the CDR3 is TGTGCCAGCAGTTCCCGACCTAGCCCTCTCTACAATGAGCAGTTCTTC. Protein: CASSSRPSPLYNEQFF.

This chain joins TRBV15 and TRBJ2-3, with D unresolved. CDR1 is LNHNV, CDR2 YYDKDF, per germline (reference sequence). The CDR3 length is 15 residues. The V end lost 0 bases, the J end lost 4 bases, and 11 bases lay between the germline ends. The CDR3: CATSRDRLGADTQYF. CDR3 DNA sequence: TGTGCCACCAGCAGAGATCGTCTCGGAGCAGATACGCAGTATTTT.

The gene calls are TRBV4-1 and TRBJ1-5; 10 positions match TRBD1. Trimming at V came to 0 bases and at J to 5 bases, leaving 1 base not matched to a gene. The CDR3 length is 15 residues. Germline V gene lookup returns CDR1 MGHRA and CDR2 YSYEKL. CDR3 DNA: TGCGCCAGCAGCCAAGAGACAGGGGGCGATCAGCCCCAGCATTTT. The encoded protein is CASSQETGGDQPQHF.

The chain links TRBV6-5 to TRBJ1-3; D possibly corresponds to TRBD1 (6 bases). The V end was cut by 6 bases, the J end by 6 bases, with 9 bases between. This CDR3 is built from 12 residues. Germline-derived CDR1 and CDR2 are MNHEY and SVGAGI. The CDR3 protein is CASSTGTNTIYF. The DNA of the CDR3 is TGTGCCAGCAGCACAGGGACAAACACCATATATTTT.

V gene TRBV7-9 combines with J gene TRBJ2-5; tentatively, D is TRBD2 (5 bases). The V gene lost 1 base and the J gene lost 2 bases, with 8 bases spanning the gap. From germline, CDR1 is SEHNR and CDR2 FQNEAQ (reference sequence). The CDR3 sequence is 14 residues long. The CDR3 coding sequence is TGTGCCAGCAGCTTAGGGTCGGGACAAGAGACCCAGTACTTC. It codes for CASSLGSGQETQYF.

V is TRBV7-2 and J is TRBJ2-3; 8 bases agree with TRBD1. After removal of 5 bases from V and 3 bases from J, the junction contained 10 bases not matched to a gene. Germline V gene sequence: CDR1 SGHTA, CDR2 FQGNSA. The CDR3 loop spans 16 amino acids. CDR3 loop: CASSPARTGLTDTQYF. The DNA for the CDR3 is TGTGCCAGCAGCCCCGCGAGGACAGGGCTGACAGATACGCAGTATTTT. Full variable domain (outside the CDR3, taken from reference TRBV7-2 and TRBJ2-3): GAGVSQSPSNKVTEKGKDVELRCDPISGHTALYWYRQSLGQGLEFLIYFQGNSAPDKSGLPSDRFSAERTGGSVSTLTIQRTQQEDSAVYLCASSPARTGLTDTQYFGPGTRLTVL.

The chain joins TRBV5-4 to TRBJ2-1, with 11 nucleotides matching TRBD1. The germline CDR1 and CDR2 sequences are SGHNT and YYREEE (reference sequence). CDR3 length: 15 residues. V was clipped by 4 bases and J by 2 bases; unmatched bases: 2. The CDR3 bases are TGTGCCAGCAGCCTGGGACAGGGGGCCTACAATGAGCAGTTCTTC. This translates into CASSLGQGAYNEQFF.